This TCR beta chain was obtained from a study of blood T cell repertoires in COVID-19. Study as a whole: PBMCs, B-cell-depleted T cells, or T cells provided the cDNA or gDNA that made up the material.

Adults between roughly 18 and 90 years of age took part from about two dozen US areas. Germline V gene data show CDR1 as SGHDT and CDR2 as YYEEEE. V lost 1 base and J 3 bases, leaving 9 bases between the germline ends. The CDR3 is 14 residues long. The data were produced by immunoSEQ multiplex PCR, yet TCRdb's version contains in-frame clones alone and is incomplete. Of hundreds of thousands of clones in the sample, more than 80% were seen once. The chain recombines TRBV5-6 with TRBJ2-3; D possibly corresponds to TRBD2 (6 bases). The TCR originated in a man aged 25 to 40 who had recovered from COVID-19. Sequenced material: PBMCs or T cells enriched from blood (not recorded which). CDR3 residues: CASSLSGVTDTQYF. The CDR3 nucleotides are TGTGCCAGCAGCTTGTCGGGAGTAACAGATACGCAGTATTTT. Full variable domain (remainder filled in from reference TRBV5-6 and TRBJ2-3): DAGVTQSPTHLIKTRGQQVTLRCSPKSGHDTVSWYQQALGQGPQFIFQYYEEEERQRGNFPDRFSGHQFPNYSSELNVNALLLGDSALYLCASSLSGVTDTQYFGPGTRLTVL.